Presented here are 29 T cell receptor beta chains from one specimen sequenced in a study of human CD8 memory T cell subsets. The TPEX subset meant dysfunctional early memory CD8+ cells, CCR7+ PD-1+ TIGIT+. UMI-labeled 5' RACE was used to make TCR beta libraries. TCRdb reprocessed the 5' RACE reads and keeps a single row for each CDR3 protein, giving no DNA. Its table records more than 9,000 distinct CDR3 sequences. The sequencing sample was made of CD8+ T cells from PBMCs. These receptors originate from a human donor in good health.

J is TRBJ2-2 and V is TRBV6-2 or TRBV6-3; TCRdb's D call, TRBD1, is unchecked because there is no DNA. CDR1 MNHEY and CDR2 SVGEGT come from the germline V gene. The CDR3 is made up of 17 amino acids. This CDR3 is CASSPGRKGQGAGELFF.

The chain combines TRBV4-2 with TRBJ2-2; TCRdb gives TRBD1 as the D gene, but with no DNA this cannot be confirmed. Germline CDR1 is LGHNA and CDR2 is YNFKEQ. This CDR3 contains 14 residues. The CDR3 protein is CASSQGVKTGELFF.

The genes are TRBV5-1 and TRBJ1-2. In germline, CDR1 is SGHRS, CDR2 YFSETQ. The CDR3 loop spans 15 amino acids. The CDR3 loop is CASSLTAQTNYGYTF.

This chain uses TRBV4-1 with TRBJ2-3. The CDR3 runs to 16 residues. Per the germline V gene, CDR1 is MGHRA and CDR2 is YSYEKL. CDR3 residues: CASSHEAELTADTQYF.

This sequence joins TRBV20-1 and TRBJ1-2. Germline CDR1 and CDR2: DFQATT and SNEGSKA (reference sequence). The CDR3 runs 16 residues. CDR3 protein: CSARPPGRATNYGYTF.

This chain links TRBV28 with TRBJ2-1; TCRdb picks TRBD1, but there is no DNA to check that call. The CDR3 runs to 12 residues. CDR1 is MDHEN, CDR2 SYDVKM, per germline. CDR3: CASLTGYNEQFF.

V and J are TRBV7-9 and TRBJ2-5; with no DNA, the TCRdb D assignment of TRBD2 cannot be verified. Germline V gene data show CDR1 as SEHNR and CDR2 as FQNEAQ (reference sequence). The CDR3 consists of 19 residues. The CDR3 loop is CASSSETSGGTSPQETQYF.

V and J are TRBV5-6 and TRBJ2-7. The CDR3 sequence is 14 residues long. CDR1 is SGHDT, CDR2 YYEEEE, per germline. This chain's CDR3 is CASSAGHQAYEQYF.

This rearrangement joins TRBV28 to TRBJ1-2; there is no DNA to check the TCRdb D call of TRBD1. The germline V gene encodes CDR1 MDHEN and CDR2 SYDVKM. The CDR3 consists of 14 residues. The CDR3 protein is CASSLEDSNYGYTF.

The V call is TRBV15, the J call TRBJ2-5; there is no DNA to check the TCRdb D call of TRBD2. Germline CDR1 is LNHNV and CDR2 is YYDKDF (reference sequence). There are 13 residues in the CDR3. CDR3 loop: CATSTLAGETQYF.

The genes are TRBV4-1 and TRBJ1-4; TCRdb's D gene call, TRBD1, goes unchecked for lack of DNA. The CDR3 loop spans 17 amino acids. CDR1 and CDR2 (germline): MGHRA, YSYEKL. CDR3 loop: CASSQDGGDGFNEKLFF.

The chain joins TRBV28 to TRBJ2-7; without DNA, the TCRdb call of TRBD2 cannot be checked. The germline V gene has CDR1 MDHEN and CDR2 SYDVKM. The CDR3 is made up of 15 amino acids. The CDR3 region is CASSSSSGGTYEQYF.

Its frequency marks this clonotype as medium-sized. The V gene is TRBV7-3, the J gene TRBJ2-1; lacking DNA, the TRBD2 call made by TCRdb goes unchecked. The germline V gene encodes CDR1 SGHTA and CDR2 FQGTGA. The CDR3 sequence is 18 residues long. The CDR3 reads CASSQGLAGNGAYNEQFF.

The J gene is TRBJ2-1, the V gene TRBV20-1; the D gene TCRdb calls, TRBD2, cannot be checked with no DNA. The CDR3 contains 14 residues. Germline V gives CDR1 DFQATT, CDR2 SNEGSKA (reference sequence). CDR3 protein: CSARGSGRKNEQFF.

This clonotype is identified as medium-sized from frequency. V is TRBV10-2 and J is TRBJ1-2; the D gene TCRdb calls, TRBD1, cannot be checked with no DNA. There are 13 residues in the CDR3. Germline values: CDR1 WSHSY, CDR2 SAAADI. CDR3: CASTMQGAEGYTF.

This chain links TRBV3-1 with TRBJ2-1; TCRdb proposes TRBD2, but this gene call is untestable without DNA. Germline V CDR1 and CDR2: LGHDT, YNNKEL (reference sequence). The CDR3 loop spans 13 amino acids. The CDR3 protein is CASSHFSENEQFF.

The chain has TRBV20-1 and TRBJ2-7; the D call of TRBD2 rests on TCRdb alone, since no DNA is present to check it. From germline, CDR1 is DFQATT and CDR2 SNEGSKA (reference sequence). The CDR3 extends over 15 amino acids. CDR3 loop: CSAEQRDSNSYEQYF.

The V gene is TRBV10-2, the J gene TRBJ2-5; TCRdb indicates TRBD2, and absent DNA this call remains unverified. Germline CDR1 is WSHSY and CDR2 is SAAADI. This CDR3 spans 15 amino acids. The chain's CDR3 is CASSESRTSLETQYF.

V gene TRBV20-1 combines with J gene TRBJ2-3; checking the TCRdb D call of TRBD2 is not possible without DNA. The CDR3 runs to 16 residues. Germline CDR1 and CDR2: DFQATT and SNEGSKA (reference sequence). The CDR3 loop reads CSASFVSGTSTDTQYF.

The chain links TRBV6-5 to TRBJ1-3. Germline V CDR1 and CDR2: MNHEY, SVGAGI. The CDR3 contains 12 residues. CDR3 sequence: CASSLEGNTIYF.

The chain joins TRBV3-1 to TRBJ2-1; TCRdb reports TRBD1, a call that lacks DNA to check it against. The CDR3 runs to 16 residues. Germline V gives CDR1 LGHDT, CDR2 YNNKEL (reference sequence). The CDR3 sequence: CASSQGYRGTYNEQFF.

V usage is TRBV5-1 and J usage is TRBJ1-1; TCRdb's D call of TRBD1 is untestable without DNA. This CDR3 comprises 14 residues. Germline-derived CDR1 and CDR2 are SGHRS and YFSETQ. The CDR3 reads CASSYRQGNTEAFF.

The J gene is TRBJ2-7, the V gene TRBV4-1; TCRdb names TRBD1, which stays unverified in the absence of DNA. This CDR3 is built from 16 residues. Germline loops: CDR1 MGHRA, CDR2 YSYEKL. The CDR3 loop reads CASSQGAGQGISEQYF.

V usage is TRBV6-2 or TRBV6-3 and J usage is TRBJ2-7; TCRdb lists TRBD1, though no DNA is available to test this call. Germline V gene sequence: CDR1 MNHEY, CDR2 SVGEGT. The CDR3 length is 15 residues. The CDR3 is CASRSGTGEHHEQYF.

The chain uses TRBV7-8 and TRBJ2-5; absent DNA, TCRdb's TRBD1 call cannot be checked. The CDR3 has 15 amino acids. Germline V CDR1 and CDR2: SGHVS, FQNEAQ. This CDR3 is CASSPQRTAQETQYF.

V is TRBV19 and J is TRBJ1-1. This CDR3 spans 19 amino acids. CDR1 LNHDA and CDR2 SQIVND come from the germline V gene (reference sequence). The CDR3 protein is CASSIPPGGGRLSSTEAFF.

The CDR3 spells CASSLGGAYNEQFF. The V and J genes are TRBV6-2 or TRBV6-3 and TRBJ2-1; TCRdb's D call of TRBD1 is untestable without DNA. The CDR3 sequence is 14 residues long. Germline V lookup: CDR1 MNHEY, CDR2 SVGEGT.

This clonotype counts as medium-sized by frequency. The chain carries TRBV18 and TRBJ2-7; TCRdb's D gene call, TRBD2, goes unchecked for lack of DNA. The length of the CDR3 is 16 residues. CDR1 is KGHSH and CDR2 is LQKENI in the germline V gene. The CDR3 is CASSPGRNPVSYEQYF.

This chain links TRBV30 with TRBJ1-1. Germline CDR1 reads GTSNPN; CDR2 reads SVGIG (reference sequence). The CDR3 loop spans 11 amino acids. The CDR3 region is CAWSVDVGAFF.